This T cell receptor (beta chain) is from a study of T cell changes during pregnancy in multiple sclerosis. TCRdb keeps only in-frame clones here, not all; method: immunoSEQ multiplex PCR. Altogether around 23,000 clones are present, about 93% being singletons, with the ten largest covering over 6%. This CDR3 is 13 amino acids long. Trimming took off 3 bases at V and 9 bases at J, with 13 bases between the two ends. Germline V lookup: CDR1 SGHVS, CDR2 FNYEAQ. This clonotype was obtained from a female donor with multiple sclerosis, enrolled in a pregnancy study. The sample in question was CD8+ T cells from peripheral blood mononuclear cells, obtained in the third trimester of pregnancy. The chain couples TRBV7-6 to TRBJ2-3, with D possibly being TRBD2 (6 bases). The CDR3 sequence is CASSLAGSNTQYF. The CDR3 DNA follows: TGTGCCAGCAGCTTGGCGGGATCAAACACGCAGTATTTT.